These 28 T cell receptor beta chains came from one sample sequenced in a study of tumor-infiltrating lymphocytes in primary liver carcinoma. Total RNA amounting to approximately 460 ng was the source from which TCR beta cDNA was made with a constant-region primer. A slightly modified ARM-PCR protocol with three nested multiplex PCR rounds produced these TCR beta libraries. The first two PCR rounds used TRBV1-TRBV30 primers with a Cbeta primer, about 9 cycles each. One entry per CDR3 protein results from TCRdb running MiXCR on the multiplex PCR reads. The sample holds tens of thousands of distinct CDR3 sequences, more than 60% seen once. Total RNA and DNA came together from approximately 20-30 mg of bulk tissue without cell sorting. Sequencing was carried out using liver tumor tissue from sampling region 4. Described subset: tumor region T4, right-lateral pole. The receptors here all came from a man aged 35 to 55 with primary liver carcinoma and hepatitis B virus infection.

This clonotype was picked up a small number of times. The chain combines TRBV6-5 with TRBJ2-3; possibly TRBD2 for D (6 bases). The CDR3 extends over 13 amino acids. The germline V gene has CDR1 MNHEY and CDR2 SVGAGI. Trimming cost V 3 bases and J 4 bases, with 8 bases left between them. The DNA for the CDR3 is TGTGCCAGCAGTTATAGCGGAGCAGATACGCAGTATTTT. This codes for CASSYSGADTQYF.

The J gene is TRBJ1-4, the V gene TRBV29-1; D gene unclear. Germline-derived CDR1 and CDR2 are SQVTM and ANQGSEA. V gave up 8 bases and J gave up 2 bases, with 24 bases separating them. The CDR3 is 17 amino acids. The CDR3 reads CSIVSRNGLRTNEKLFF. The CDR3 DNA follows: TGCAGCATTGTCTCTCGGAACGGCCTTAGGACTAATGAAAAACTGTTTTTT.

This clonotype showed up many times. This chain joins TRBV10-3 and TRBJ2-1, with a possible D match to TRBD2 (5 bases). This CDR3 is built from 13 residues. Germline CDR1 ENHRY, CDR2 SYGVKD. V was shortened by 2 bases and J by 9 bases, with 11 bases between the two germline ends. DNA for the CDR3: TGTGCCATCAGTGAGCACCCCGAGGGTGAGCAGTTCTTC. It specifies CAISEHPEGEQFF.

This clonotype was recorded only once. The junction shows a germline mismatch at one end, possibly a read error. This chain connects TRBV6-5 to TRBJ1-6, with D perhaps matching TRBD1 (5 bases). This CDR3 has 18 residues. The V gene's germline CDR1 is MNHEY and CDR2 SVGAGI. CDR3 in amino acids: CASSYSSFQRGDNSPIHF. CDR3 sequence (DNA): TGTGCCAGCAGTTACTCGTCCTTCCAGCGGGGGGATAATTCACCCATCCACTTT.

Remarks on this clonotype: Since the CDR3 does not end with the conserved phenylalanine or tryptophan, this likely comes from a read error. The V call is TRBV28, the J call TRBJ2-1, with TRBD2 matching 7 bases. CDR1 is MDHEN, CDR2 SYDVKM, per germline. This CDR3 region has 15 residues. CDR3 protein: CVSGNAGAGADEQFL. CDR3 sequence (DNA): TGTGTCAGCGGGAACGCGGGAGCCGGGGCGGATGAGCAGTTCCTC.

This clonotype was detected ten times or more. V gene TRBV30 combines with J gene TRBJ2-3, with TRBD1 matching 7 bases. There are 16 residues in the CDR3. V trimming: 8 bases; J trimming: 0 bases; junction bases outside the gene matches: 14. Germline values: CDR1 GTSNPN, CDR2 SVGIG (reference sequence). CDR3 protein: CAGKGNRGPSTDTQYF. Here the CDR3 DNA reads TGTGCCGGGAAGGGGAACAGGGGCCCAAGCACAGATACGCAGTATTTT.

Only a few counts were recorded for this clonotype. The rearrangement uses TRBV4-1 and TRBJ1-2, with TRBD1 matching 8 bases. CDR1 and CDR2 from the germline V gene are MGHRA and YSYEKL. Germline trimming cut 0 bases from V and 9 bases from J; bases unmatched to any gene: 15. The CDR3 extends over 17 amino acids. The CDR3 spells CASSQDFIRDRSISYTF. The CDR3 DNA sequence: TGCGCCAGCAGCCAAGATTTTATTCGGGACAGGTCCATTAGCTACACCTTC.

Comment on this clonotype: Sequence at one end of the junction differs from germline and may be a read error. J is TRBJ2-3 and V is TRBV12-3 or TRBV12-4, with D perhaps given as TRBD1 or TRBD2 (5 bases each). This CDR3 comprises 15 residues. The CDR3 protein is CASSLAEGITDTQYF. Written as DNA, the CDR3 is TGTGCCAGCAGTTTGGCAGAGGGGATCACAGATACGCAATATTTT.

Concerning this clonotype itself: This sequence may be a read error, since a much larger clone differs from it by one base. The chain employs TRBV25-1 and TRBJ2-7; no clear D gene. CDR1 is MGHDK, CDR2 SYGVNS, per germline. The CDR3 is made up of 11 amino acids. This CDR3 reads CDSSEHYEQYF. CDR3 coding DNA: TGTGACAGCAGTGAACACTACGAGCAGTACTTC.

Concerning this clonotype: This is likely a read error, given that the CDR3 carries no conserved phenylalanine or tryptophan at its end. The DNA is left out, because the CDR3 cannot be placed on it with certainty; the CDR3 is given as TCRdb lists it. The rearrangement uses TRBV5-1 and TRBJ2-7; the table's D call, TRBD2, has no DNA check behind it. Germline CDR1 is SGHRS and CDR2 is YFSETQ. The CDR3 spans 15 amino acids, including both terminal residues. CDR3 sequence: CASSETSGSVYEHYL.

About this clonotype itself: Since a much larger clone is just one base distant, this may be a read error. V gene TRBV5-1 combines with J gene TRBJ2-3; 7 nucleotides line up with TRBD1. The CDR3 is made up of 14 amino acids. Germline V gene sequence: CDR1 SGHRS, CDR2 YFSETQ. The CDR3 DNA is TGCGCCGGCAGCCAGGGGGTGGGAACAGATACGCAGTATTTT. It is translated as CAGSQGVGTDTQYF. Using reference TRBV5-1 and TRBJ2-3 for the parts outside the CDR3, the full variable domain is KAGVTQTPRYLIKTRGQQVTLSCSPISGHRSVSWYQQTPGQGLQFLFEYFSETQRNKGNFPGRFSGRQFSNSRSEMNVSTLELGDSALYLCAGSQGVGTDTQYFGPGTRLTVL.

Note on this clonotype: A read error is likely, as this CDR3 ends without the conserved phenylalanine or tryptophan. This sequence joins TRBV11-2 and TRBJ2-7, with TRBD1 as a possible D gene (6 bases). CDR3 length: 17 residues. Germline lookup yields CDR1 SGHAT and CDR2 FQNNGV. As DNA, the CDR3 is TGTGCCAGCTGCTTAGACTTCGGGACACCCGGCTCCTACGAGCAGTACTCC. Amino acid sequence: CASCLDFGTPGSYEQYS.

A word on this clonotype: One end of the junction varies from germline; a read error may be responsible. For the CDR3, the DNA is TGCGTCAGCAGTGAGTCAAGCAATATGAACACTGAAGCTTTCTTT. Amino acids: CVSSESSNMNTEAFF. V and J are TRBV10-2 and TRBJ1-1; D not resolved. CDR3 length: 15 residues. Germline CDR1 reads WSHSY; CDR2 reads SAAADI.

This clonotype turned up a few times. The genes are TRBV15 and TRBJ1-5; D is ambiguous. CDR1 is LNHNV and CDR2 is YYDKDF in the germline V gene (reference sequence). The CDR3 covers 14 residues. V was pared by 0 bases and J by 4 bases, with 7 bases between. CDR3 coding DNA: TGTGCCACCAGCAGAGATCCGGGGAATCAGCCCCAGCATTTT. Translation gives CATSRDPGNQPQHF.

This clonotype has only one observation. The junction does not match germline at one end; this may be a read error. The rearrangement links TRBV19 to TRBJ2-2, with 8 positions matching TRBD2. The CDR3 contains 14 residues. The V gene's germline CDR1 is LNHDA and CDR2 SQIVND (reference sequence). The CDR3 bases are TGTACCAGTAGTGCGGGACTAGTGGGCGGGGAGTTGTTTTTT. This encodes CTSSAGLVGGELFF. Supplemented by reference TRBV19 and TRBJ2-2, the full variable domain reads DGGITQSPKYLFRKEGQNVTLSCEQNLNHDAMYWYRQDPGQGLRLIYYSQIVNDFQKGDIAEGYSVSREKKESFPLTVTSAQKNPTAFYLCTSSAGLVGGELFFGEGSRLTVL.

Points on this clonotype: The conserved phenylalanine or tryptophan is not found at the CDR3 terminus, so this likely reflects a read error. The rearrangement joins TRBV5-4 to TRBJ2-1; D call uncertain. Germline lookup yields CDR1 SGHNT and CDR2 YYREEE (reference sequence). There are 15 residues in the CDR3. The CDR3 loop reads CASSAGYSSHNEQFL. CDR3 DNA: TGTGCCAGCAGCGCCGGTTACAGCTCCCACAATGAGCAGTTCCTC.

Points on this clonotype: Since a much larger clone is just one base distant, this may be a read error. The rearrangement joins TRBV28 to TRBJ2-2; 10 positions match TRBD2. With 6 bases clipped from V and 1 base from J, the junction kept 11 bases outside the gene matches. Germline V lookup: CDR1 MDHEN, CDR2 SYDVKM. The CDR3 runs to 18 residues. The CDR3 is CASRGVELAGLNTGELFF. CDR3 coding DNA: TGTGCCAGCAGAGGAGTCGAACTAGCGGGATTGAACACCGGGGAGCTGTTTTTT.

This clonotype was recorded at least ten times. V usage is TRBV5-4 and J usage is TRBJ2-3, with D uncertain. The germline V and J ends were trimmed by 0 bases and 4 bases, with 6 bases remaining between them. The germline gives CDR1 SGHNT, CDR2 YYREEE (reference sequence). The CDR3 totals 13 residues. For the CDR3, the DNA is TGTGCCAGCAGCTTGGATTCGCCAGATACGCAGTATTTT. It encodes CASSLDSPDTQYF.

The chain combines TRBV29-1 with TRBJ2-3; D is possibly TRBD2 (6 bases). Germline CDR1 reads SQVTM; CDR2 reads ANQGSEA. Trimming pared 4 bases from V and 3 bases from J, leaving 14 bases between. The CDR3 loop spans 14 amino acids. The CDR3 loop is CSVAGGGGTDTQYF. DNA for the CDR3: TGCAGCGTTGCCGGGGGTGGGGGTACAGATACGCAGTATTTT.

This clonotype came up many times. The CDR3 DNA sequence: TGTGCCAGCAGCCGTCGGACAGGGGATGGTGGCTACACCTTC. Translation gives CASSRRTGDGGYTF. The rearrangement links TRBV14 to TRBJ1-2; TRBD1 matches 9 bases. The CDR3 covers 14 residues. After removal of 4 bases from V and 7 bases from J, the junction contained 7 bases not matched to a gene. Germline CDR1 SGHDN, CDR2 FVKESK.

With regard to this clonotype: Germline is not matched at one junction end, which may reflect a read error. The chain has TRBV5-1 and TRBJ1-3; D uncertain. There are 15 residues in the CDR3. Germline lookup yields CDR1 SGHRS and CDR2 YFSETQ. CDR3 nucleotides: TGCGCCAGCAGCTTGGGGGATTTCTCTGGAAACTCCATATATTTT. Translated, it gives CASSLGDFSGNSIYF.

Regarding this clonotype: The CDR3 does not end in the conserved phenylalanine or tryptophan, so this is likely a read error. V is TRBV29-1 and J is TRBJ2-7, with unresolved D. The germline gives CDR1 SQVTM, CDR2 ANQGSEA. V was cut by 3 bases and J by 2 bases, with 11 bases left in between. CDR3 length: 13 residues. In DNA form, the CDR3 reads TGCAGCGTTGATAGGGAAGGTACCTACGAGCAGTACTCC. Encoded protein: CSVDREGTYEQYS.

Comment on this clonotype: A much larger clone lies a single base off, so this may be a read error. The rearrangement links TRBV18 to TRBJ2-7; 9 bases fit TRBD2. The CDR3 covers 16 residues. The germline V gene has CDR1 KGHSH and CDR2 LQKENI. The CDR3 spells CVSSPRAGGSSYEQYF. The CDR3 bases are TGTGTCAGCTCACCACGGGCGGGAGGGAGCTCCTACGAGCAGTACTTC.

This clonotype showed up just a few times. V is TRBV19 and J is TRBJ1-2, with D uncertain. This CDR3 is 13 amino acids long. V was clipped by 6 bases and J by 2 bases, with 10 bases between them. Germline V CDR1 and CDR2: LNHDA, SQIVND (reference sequence). CDR3 loop: CASSREGNYGYTF. The DNA of the CDR3 is TGTGCCAGTAGCCGTGAAGGGAACTATGGCTACACCTTC.

The CDR3 DNA is TGTGCCAGCAGTCGCTCCGGGGCAGTTAATGAAAAACTGTTTTTT. Translation: CASSRSGAVNEKLFF. This chain uses TRBV2 with TRBJ1-4; a possible D gene is TRBD1 (5 bases). Between the trimmed V and J ends, which lost 5 bases and 4 bases, there was a span of 14 bases. Germline values: CDR1 SNHLY, CDR2 FYNNEI. The CDR3 covers 15 residues.

This clonotype was found once. One junction end does not reproduce the germline sequence, and a read error may be involved. The V call is TRBV4-1, the J call TRBJ2-2, with D perhaps being TRBD1 or TRBD2 (5 bases each). Germline V CDR1 and CDR2: MGHRA, YSYEKL. CDR3 length: 18 residues. CDR3 in DNA: TGCGTCAGCAGCCAAGATCCCCTTCGGGGAGCGGACACCGGGGAGCGGTTTTTT. Protein sequence: CVSSQDPLRGADTGERFF.

The chain carries TRBV11-2 and TRBJ2-3, with D possibly TRBD2 on 5 matching bases. Trimming took 9 bases from V and 1 from J, leaving 20 bases between them. This CDR3 has 16 amino acids. CDR1 and CDR2 from the germline V gene are SGHAT and FQNNGV. The CDR3: CASSPPGSRGTDTQYF. The CDR3 coding sequence is TGTGCCAGTAGCCCGCCGGGGAGTAGGGGCACAGATACGCAGTATTTT.

The rearrangement links TRBV14 to TRBJ2-7; D ambiguous. This CDR3 contains 11 residues. The germline V gene has CDR1 SGHDN and CDR2 FVKESK. Trimming cost V 3 bases and J 4 bases, with 4 bases left between them. For the CDR3, the DNA is TGTGCCAGCAGCCAGCGATACGAGCAGTACTTC. It yields the protein CASSQRYEQYF.